Presented here are 32 T cell receptor beta chains from one specimen sequenced in a study of T cell changes during pregnancy in multiple sclerosis. Sequencing used immunoSEQ multiplex PCR; TCRdb keeps in-frame clones, though not all of them. The sample includes fewer than 70,000 clones, roughly 92% of them seen just once. The sample in question was peripheral blood, obtained in the second trimester of pregnancy. Receptors were obtained from a female donor with multiple sclerosis, enrolled in a pregnancy study.

In DNA form, the CDR3 reads TGTGCCAGCTCGGGGGGCGGGAACCCTACCTACGAGCAGTACTTC. This codes for CASSGGGNPTYEQYF. The V and J genes are TRBV28 and TRBJ2-7; D might be TRBD2 (7 bases). The length of the CDR3 is 15 residues. Germline V gene lookup returns CDR1 MDHEN and CDR2 SYDVKM. Trimming shortened V by 8 bases and J by 2 bases, and 19 bases separated the two germline ends.

This chain uses TRBV10-1 with TRBJ2-3; D gene unclear. CDR1 and CDR2 (germline): WNHNN, SYGVQD (reference sequence). The ends were cut back, 2 bases at V and 1 base at J, with 10 bases in the middle. This CDR3 has 15 residues. As DNA, the CDR3 is TGCGCCAGCAGTGAGGGTCCTAGAGGCACAGATACGCAGTATTTT. Its translation: CASSEGPRGTDTQYF.

This clone appeared a single time. The chain employs TRBV2 and TRBJ2-1; D is uncertain. The CDR3 covers 13 residues. Germline-derived CDR1 and CDR2 are SNHLY and FYNNEI. Trimming cost V 7 bases and J 0 bases, with 7 bases left between them. The CDR3 is CASTLSSYNEQFF. The CDR3 nucleotides read TGTGCCAGCACCTTGAGCTCCTACAATGAGCAGTTCTTC.

The chain links TRBV5-6 to TRBJ1-3, with no clear D. V lost 4 bases and J lost 0, with 20 bases in between. The germline V gene encodes CDR1 SGHDT and CDR2 YYEEEE. The CDR3 covers 18 residues. The CDR3 sequence is CASSLLLPGTNSGNTIYF. The CDR3 nucleotides read TGTGCCAGCAGCCTACTACTCCCGGGAACAAACTCTGGAAACACCATATATTTT.

This clone was counted between two and nine times. V is TRBV18 and J is TRBJ1-2; D is unclear. Trimming removed 5 bases from V and 2 bases from J, with 15 bases in between. The CDR3 is made up of 15 amino acids. Germline CDR1 and CDR2: KGHSH and LQKENI. The DNA of the CDR3 is TGTGCCAGCTCATACTACGTGAAGCCCAACTATGGCTACACCTTC. It yields the protein CASSYYVKPNYGYTF.

The CDR3 here is CASSQTRKYEQYF. The CDR3 DNA follows: TGTGCCAGCAGTCAGACCAGGAAATACGAGCAGTACTTC. The chain recombines TRBV14 with TRBJ2-7; D unresolved. The V gene's germline CDR1 is SGHDN and CDR2 FVKESK. The V and J ends lost 6 bases and 4 bases respectively, with 13 bases between them. The CDR3 contains 13 residues.

The rearrangement joins TRBV2 to TRBJ2-1, with TRBD2 identical over 8 bases. Per the germline V gene, CDR1 is SNHLY and CDR2 is FYNNEI. This CDR3 is built from 15 residues. The junction had 2 bases not matched to a gene; V was cut back by 2 bases and J by 2 bases. In DNA, the CDR3 is TGTGCCAGCAGTGAAACTAGCGGAACCTACAATGAGCAGTTCTTC. Its translation: CASSETSGTYNEQFF. Supplemented by reference TRBV2 and TRBJ2-1, the full variable domain reads EPEVTQTPSHQVTQMGQEVILRCVPISNHLYFYWYRQILGQKVEFLVSFYNNEISEKSEIFDDQFSVERPDGSNFTLKIRSTKLEDSAMYFCASSETSGTYNEQFFGPGTRLTVL.

The chain couples TRBV19 to TRBJ2-3; 10 nucleotides agree with TRBD1. Per the germline V gene, CDR1 is LNHDA and CDR2 is SQIVND (reference sequence). CDR3 size: 14 residues. Trimming took 5 bases from V and 3 from J; bases not matched to a gene: 2. This chain's CDR3 is CASSPGQGTDTQYF. DNA of the CDR3: TGTGCCAGTAGTCCGGGACAGGGGACAGATACGCAGTATTTT.

The CDR3 region has the DNA TGTGCCATCAGTGAGTTGGACAGGGGGGCGACCACTGAAGCTTTCTTT. Protein: CAISELDRGATTEAFF. The gene calls are TRBV10-3 and TRBJ1-1, with 10 nucleotides matching TRBD1. With 1 base clipped from V and 4 bases from J, the junction kept 6 bases outside the gene matches. The CDR3 has 16 amino acids. CDR1 is ENHRY, CDR2 SYGVKD, per germline.

Only one count was recorded for this clone. The chain links TRBV29-1 to TRBJ2-5, with D perhaps matching TRBD2 (5 bases). V was trimmed by 8 bases and J by 5 bases, leaving 15 bases between them. The CDR3 spans 12 residues. Per germline, CDR1 SQVTM and CDR2 ANQGSEA. CDR3 sequence (DNA): TGCAGCCCGGTGGTGGGAGTGGAGACCCAGTACTTC. Amino acids: CSPVVGVETQYF. Drawing the rest from reference TRBV29-1 and TRBJ2-5, the complete variable domain is SAVISQKPSRDICQRGTSLTIQCQVDSQVTMMFWYRQQPGQSLTLIATANQGSEATYESGFVIDKFPISRPNLTFSTLTVSNMSPEDSSIYLCSPVVGVETQYFGPGTRLLVL.

V and J are TRBV10-3 and TRBJ1-5, with D hard to call. The CDR3 totals 13 residues. Germline values: CDR1 ENHRY, CDR2 SYGVKD. The germline V and J ends were trimmed by 6 bases and 7 bases, with 13 bases remaining between them. CDR3 coding DNA: TGTGCCATCAGAGCTACAGAGAACCAGCCCCAGCATTTT. Encoded protein: CAIRATENQPQHF.

V is TRBV30 and J is TRBJ2-7; D might be TRBD2 (5 bases). This CDR3 is 13 amino acids long. V lost 0 bases and J 12 bases, leaving 18 bases between the germline ends. Germline CDR1 is GTSNPN and CDR2 is SVGIG (reference sequence). The CDR3 sequence is CAWSVLERSSRYF. The CDR3 region has the DNA TGTGCCTGGAGTGTATTGGAGCGGTCTAGCAGGTACTTC.

This clone was detected a few times. This rearrangement joins TRBV6-4 to TRBJ2-1, with TRBD2 identical over 12 bases. This CDR3 region has 16 residues. The V gene end was trimmed by 4 bases and the J gene end by 7 bases; junction bases not matched to a gene: 8. Germline V gives CDR1 MRHNA, CDR2 SNTAGT. DNA for the CDR3: TGTGCCAGCAGTGTACTAGCGGGAGGTCCAAGGAATGAGCAGTTCTTC. Protein: CASSVLAGGPRNEQFF.

The chain has TRBV29-1 and TRBJ2-5; D possibly corresponds to TRBD1 (6 bases). CDR1 and CDR2 from the germline V gene are SQVTM and ANQGSEA. The CDR3 consists of 13 residues. V dropped 4 bases and J dropped 5 bases, with 14 bases sitting between them. The CDR3 loop reads CSVGLQGWETQYF. The CDR3 DNA sequence: TGCAGCGTTGGTCTACAGGGCTGGGAGACCCAGTACTTC.

The CDR3 sequence is CASSLGMDEQYF. Written as DNA, the CDR3 is TGCGCCAGCAGCCTCGGGATGGACGAGCAGTACTTC. The V gene is TRBV4-1, the J gene TRBJ2-5, with D possibly being TRBD2 (5 bases). The closer fit of TRBJ2-7 to the DNA end suggests the J call may be wrong. This CDR3 contains 12 residues. CDR1 is MGHRA and CDR2 is YSYEKL in the germline V gene.

The chain's CDR3 is CASSQVDREKNIQYF. The CDR3 nucleotides are TGCGCCAGCAGCCAAGTGGACAGGGAAAAAAACATTCAGTACTTC. The rearrangement uses TRBV4-1 and TRBJ2-4, with 8 bases matching TRBD1. Germline V gene sequence: CDR1 MGHRA, CDR2 YSYEKL. The CDR3 is 15 residues long. V lost 1 base, J lost 4 bases, and 3 bases stayed unmatched.

The CDR3 nucleotides are TGTGCCAGCAGCTTTAACCCAACAATTAAAGAGACCCAGTACTTC. Amino acid sequence: CASSFNPTIKETQYF. The chain carries TRBV7-9 and TRBJ2-5, with D unclear. V was pared by 3 bases and J by 3 bases, with 14 bases between. Germline V CDR1 and CDR2: SEHNR, FQNEAQ (reference sequence). There are 15 residues in the CDR3. Looking up the rest from reference TRBV7-9 and TRBJ2-5 gives the full variable domain: DTGVSQNPRHKITKRGQNVTFRCDPISEHNRLYWYRQTLGQGPEFLTYFQNEAQLEKSRLLSDRFSAERPKGSFSTLEIQRTEQGDSAMYLCASSFNPTIKETQYFGPGTRLLVL.

The chain employs TRBV18 and TRBJ2-3, with D possibly TRBD2 on 6 matching bases. From germline, CDR1 is KGHSH and CDR2 LQKENI. Trimming stripped 3 bases from V and 5 bases from J, with 12 bases between. This CDR3 has 14 residues. CDR3 sequence (DNA): TGTGCCAGCTCACCGGGGAGGACCAGAGATACGCAGTATTTT. Translating it yields CASSPGRTRDTQYF.

The chain links TRBV7-2 to TRBJ2-7; the D gene is possibly TRBD1 (6 bases). From germline, CDR1 is SGHTA and CDR2 FQGNSA. The CDR3 has 14 residues. Trimming shortened V by 4 bases and J by 7 bases, and 17 bases separated the two germline ends. In DNA form, the CDR3 reads TGTGCCAGCAGCTGGGAACCACAGGGAAGGGAGCAGTACTTC. It specifies CASSWEPQGREQYF.

In nucleotides, the CDR3 is TGTGCCAGCAGCCCGGGACAGGGTTCCTACGAGCAGTACTTC. This sequence encodes CASSPGQGSYEQYF. The rearrangement links TRBV5-5 to TRBJ2-7, with 9 bases that match TRBD1. J was trimmed by 1 base and V by 4 bases; bases with no gene match: 3. This CDR3 has 14 amino acids. Germline CDR1 SGHKS, CDR2 YYEKEE (reference sequence). Full variable domain (rest looked up from reference TRBV5-5 and TRBJ2-7): DAGVTQSPTHLIKTRGQQVTLRCSPISGHKSVSWYQQVLGQGPQFIFQYYEKEERGRGNFPDRFSARQFPNYSSELNVNALLLGDSALYLCASSPGQGSYEQYFGPGTRLTVT.

This clone was seen a single time. This chain uses TRBV5-1 with TRBJ2-3; D might be TRBD2 (6 bases). CDR1 and CDR2 from the germline V gene are SGHRS and YFSETQ. V was pared by 2 bases and J by 1 base, with 14 bases between. The CDR3 runs 16 residues. Here the CDR3 reads CASSFGLGLGTDTQYF. CDR3 in DNA: TGCGCCAGCAGCTTTGGCTTGGGACTGGGCACAGATACGCAGTATTTT. Looking up the rest from reference TRBV5-1 and TRBJ2-3 gives the full variable domain: KAGVTQTPRYLIKTRGQQVTLSCSPISGHRSVSWYQQTPGQGLQFLFEYFSETQRNKGNFPGRFSGRQFSNSRSEMNVSTLELGDSALYLCASSFGLGLGTDTQYFGPGTRLTVL.

The chain joins TRBV4-2 to TRBJ1-4, with D unresolved. V lost 0 bases and J lost 7, with 12 bases in between. There are 15 residues in the CDR3. Germline V gene lookup returns CDR1 LGHNA and CDR2 YNFKEQ. CDR3 nucleotides: TGTGCCAGCAGCCAAGAAACAGCAATAGGTGAAAAACTGTTTTTT. It codes for CASSQETAIGEKLFF.

This clone has only one observation. The chain employs TRBV4-3 and TRBJ1-4; D gene uncertain. The CDR3 is 16 amino acids. Trimming pared 0 bases from V and 7 bases from J, leaving 15 bases between. Per germline, CDR1 LGHNA and CDR2 YSLEER. CDR3 protein: CASSQDRPGGSEKLFF. CDR3 DNA sequence: TGCGCCAGCAGCCAAGATCGACCAGGTGGATCTGAAAAACTGTTTTTT.

The chain carries TRBV5-8 and TRBJ2-7, with D maybe TRBD2 (6 bases). The CDR3 is 14 residues long. CDR1 is SGHTS, CDR2 YDEGEE, per germline. V lost 1 base to trimming and J lost 2 bases, with 10 bases between them. The CDR3 protein is CASSLPGSTYEQYF. Here the CDR3 DNA reads TGTGCCAGCAGCTTGCCCGGGAGTACCTACGAGCAGTACTTC.

The CDR3 loop is CAWSVHFPAGSWGSPNYGYTF. The CDR3 bases are TGTGCCTGGAGTGTACATTTCCCTGCCGGGAGCTGGGGCAGCCCTAACTATGGCTACACCTTC. The chain employs TRBV30 and TRBJ1-2, with a weak D call TRBD1 (5 bases). V dropped 0 bases and J dropped 0 bases, with 29 bases sitting between them. CDR3 length: 21 amino acids. Germline assignment: CDR1 GTSNPN and CDR2 SVGIG (reference sequence).

This chain links TRBV5-1 with TRBJ2-6; TRBD2 agrees at 10 bases. V was clipped by 0 bases and J by 3 bases; unmatched bases: 0. The CDR3 is 16 amino acids. Germline loops: CDR1 SGHRS, CDR2 YFSETQ. CDR3 residues: CASSLGLAGGANVLTF. Written as DNA, the CDR3 is TGCGCCAGCAGCTTGGGACTAGCGGGTGGGGCCAACGTCCTGACTTTC.

In nucleotides, the CDR3 is TGTGCCAGCAGCTACGATCCTCGCGACTACGAGCAGTACTTC. It encodes CASSYDPRDYEQYF. This rearrangement joins TRBV7-2 to TRBJ2-7; D is undetermined. From germline, CDR1 is SGHTA and CDR2 FQGNSA. V lost 4 bases and J 3 bases, leaving 13 bases between the germline ends. The CDR3 contains 14 residues. The entire variable domain, with the rest obtained from reference TRBV7-2 and TRBJ2-7, is as follows: GAGVSQSPSNKVTEKGKDVELRCDPISGHTALYWYRQSLGQGLEFLIYFQGNSAPDKSGLPSDRFSAERTGGSVSTLTIQRTQQEDSAVYLCASSYDPRDYEQYFGPGTRLTVT.

This clone has only a few counts. J is TRBJ2-7 and V is TRBV18; the match to TRBD2 covers 10 bases. Germline V gene lookup returns CDR1 KGHSH and CDR2 LQKENI. CDR3 length equals 15 residues. With 3 bases clipped from V and 1 base from J, the junction kept 3 bases outside the gene matches. This CDR3 is CASSPGLANSYEQYF. The CDR3 DNA is TGTGCCAGCTCACCGGGACTAGCGAATTCCTACGAGCAGTACTTC.

The genes are TRBV5-4 and TRBJ2-7; TRBD2 matches at 8 bases. The trim removed 4 bases at V and 3 bases at J, leaving 9 bases unmatched. The CDR3 has 15 residues. Germline values: CDR1 SGHNT, CDR2 YYREEE (reference sequence). DNA for the CDR3: TGTGCCAGCAGCCCCCAGGGTAGCGGGGTCTACGAGCAGTACTTC. It specifies CASSPQGSGVYEQYF.

The chain is built from TRBV27 and TRBJ2-4; the match to TRBD2 covers 7 bases. Looked up from germline, CDR1 is MNHEY and CDR2 is SMNVEV (reference sequence). CDR3 length: 14 amino acids. The V and J ends lost 2 bases and 8 bases, in that order; junction bases with no gene match: 6. CDR3 sequence reads: CASSLRSGIDIQYF. The CDR3 DNA sequence: TGTGCCAGCAGTTTAAGAAGCGGGATTGACATTCAGTACTTC.

The chain is built from TRBV7-2 and TRBJ2-7; TRBD1 matches at 10 bases. V was pared by 4 bases and J by 5 bases, with 8 bases of the junction left unmatched. This CDR3 region has 15 residues. CDR1 and CDR2 from the germline V gene are SGHTA and FQGNSA. CDR3 nucleotide sequence: TGTGCCAGCAGCTCGGGACAGGGGATTCCCCACGAGCAGTACTTC. It specifies CASSSGQGIPHEQYF.

The rearrangement uses TRBV19 and TRBJ1-2, with 7 bases that match TRBD1. J was trimmed by 2 bases and V by 2 bases; bases with no gene match: 5. This CDR3 comprises 15 residues. CDR1 and CDR2 (germline): LNHDA, SQIVND (reference sequence). CDR3 region: CASSIRGQLNYGYTF. The DNA for the CDR3 is TGTGCCAGTAGTATAAGGGGGCAGCTGAACTATGGCTACACCTTC. The whole variable domain, filled in from reference TRBV19 and TRBJ1-2, reads DGGITQSPKYLFRKEGQNVTLSCEQNLNHDAMYWYRQDPGQGLRLIYYSQIVNDFQKGDIAEGYSVSREKKESFPLTVTSAQKNPTAFYLCASSIRGQLNYGYTFGSGTRLTVV.